The 25 T cell receptor beta chains given below trace back to one sample, sequenced in a study of T cells after yellow fever vaccination. TCRdb used MiXCR to reprocess the 5' RACE reads, holding one entry per CDR3 protein. The sample lists 200,000 to 300,000 distinct CDR3 sequences, under 15% seen once, with about 0.51% in the top ten. This material consisted of CD4+ T cells sorted from PBMCs, taken 45 days after the yellow fever booster vaccination. The source is a man aged 25-45 years who received the YFV17D yellow fever vaccine.

The chain couples TRBV18 to TRBJ2-3; D unresolved. The CDR3 is 14 residues long. The germline CDR1 and CDR2 sequences are KGHSH and LQKENI. V was shortened by 0 bases and J by 2 bases, with 6 bases between the two germline ends. The CDR3 is CASSPPGITDTQYF. DNA for the CDR3: TGTGCCAGCTCACCACCCGGTATCACAGATACGCAGTATTTT. The full variable domain, rest sourced from reference TRBV18 and TRBJ2-3, is NAGVMQNPRHLVRRRGQEARLRCSPMKGHSHVYWYRQLPEEGLKFMVYLQKENIIDESGMPKERFSAEFPKEGPSILRIQQVVRGDSAAYFCASSPPGITDTQYFGPGTRLTVL.

With regard to this clonotype: An end of the junction does not agree with germline; a read error may underlie this. The genes are TRBV7-7 and TRBJ2-5; perhaps D is TRBD1 or TRBD2 (5 bases each). The V gene's germline CDR1 is SSHAT and CDR2 FNYEAQ (reference sequence). This CDR3 has 15 residues. The CDR3 loop is CASSILGTAKETQYF. The CDR3 DNA is TGTGCTAGCAGCATTCTCGGGACCGCGAAAGAGACCCAGTACTTC. The variable domain in full, completed from reference TRBV7-7 and TRBJ2-5, reads GAGVSQSPRYKVTKRGQDVTLRCDPISSHATLYWYQQALGQGPEFLTYFNYEAQPDKSGLPSDRFSAERPEGSISTLTIQRTEQRDSAMYRCASSILGTAKETQYFGPGTRLLVL.

The V call is TRBV6-2 or TRBV6-3, the J call TRBJ2-2, with 14 bases matching TRBD2. V was pared by 2 bases and J by 3 bases, with 5 bases of the junction left unmatched. The germline V gene has CDR1 MNHEY and CDR2 SVGEGT. The CDR3 spans 18 residues. CDR3 DNA: TGTGCCAGCAGTTACGAGGGGGGACTAGCGGGAGACACCGGGGAGCTGTTTTTT. Amino acids: CASSYEGGLAGDTGELFF.

V is TRBV6-5 and J is TRBJ2-7; perhaps TRBD2 as D (7 bases). The CDR3 length is 14 residues. In germline, CDR1 is MNHEY, CDR2 SVGAGI. V shed 2 bases and J shed 9 bases, with 17 bases lying between them. The CDR3 reads CASSYVGGRLGQYF. CDR3 DNA sequence: TGTGCCAGCAGTTACGTGGGGGGGCGCTTAGGGCAGTACTTC.

The gene calls are TRBV30 and TRBJ2-5; 8 nucleotides align to TRBD2. Germline CDR1 and CDR2: GTSNPN and SVGIG (reference sequence). The CDR3 is 14 amino acids. Trimming took 0 bases from V and 2 from J; bases not matched to a gene: 2. The CDR3 region is CAWSVSGGQETQYF. In DNA, the CDR3 is TGTGCCTGGAGTGTCTCGGGAGGGCAAGAGACCCAGTACTTC.

V is TRBV12-3 or TRBV12-4 and J is TRBJ1-2; tentatively, D is TRBD1 (6 bases). Trimming removed 8 bases at V and 2 bases at J, with 12 bases between. The length of the CDR3 is 13 residues. The CDR3 reads CASSMGQNYGYTF. CDR3 in DNA: TGTGCCAGCTCGATGGGACAAAACTATGGCTACACCTTC.

This clonotype was detected only a few times. The chain is built from TRBV27 and TRBJ1-2; no definite D call. In germline, CDR1 is MNHEY, CDR2 SMNVEV (reference sequence). V was clipped by 0 bases and J by 7 bases, with 12 bases between them. CDR3 length: 14 residues. Here the CDR3 DNA reads TGTGCCAGCAGTTTATCGGAGGTGCCTGGTGGCTACACCTTC. This sequence encodes CASSLSEVPGGYTF.

V and J are TRBV12-3 or TRBV12-4 and TRBJ2-2, with 7 positions matching TRBD1. The CDR3 extends over 17 amino acids. V shed 7 bases and J 5 bases; nucleotides not matched to a gene: 16. The DNA for the CDR3 is TGTGCCAGCACCCCTAGGGGGCAGGGGCGCCTGACCGGGGAGCTGTTTTTT. It specifies CASTPRGQGRLTGELFF.

The chain carries TRBV6-5 and TRBJ1-6; 10 nucleotides line up with TRBD1. The CDR3 loop spans 14 amino acids. The germline CDR1 and CDR2 sequences are MNHEY and SVGAGI. The V and J ends lost 6 bases and 9 bases, in that order; junction bases with no gene match: 5. For the CDR3, the DNA is TGTGCCAGCAGCCCGGGACAGGGGCTTTCACCCCTCCACTTT. As protein: CASSPGQGLSPLHF.

CDR3 sequence (DNA): TGTGCCAGGAGCCCCGCCGGACATACCTACGAGCAGTACTTC. Translated: CARSPAGHTYEQYF. This rearrangement joins TRBV5-5 to TRBJ2-7; a weak D match, TRBD1 (5 bases). There are 14 residues in the CDR3. The germline V gene has CDR1 SGHKS and CDR2 YYEKEE (reference sequence). The V and J ends lost 8 bases and 2 bases respectively, with 17 bases between them. Supplemented by reference TRBV5-5 and TRBJ2-7, the full variable domain reads DAGVTQSPTHLIKTRGQQVTLRCSPISGHKSVSWYQQVLGQGPQFIFQYYEKEERGRGNFPDRFSARQFPNYSSELNVNALLLGDSALYLCARSPAGHTYEQYFGPGTRLTVT.

V is TRBV29-1 and J is TRBJ2-1; possible D gene TRBD2, 6 bases. The length of the CDR3 is 14 residues. V lost 7 bases and J 6 bases, leaving 19 bases between the germline ends. Germline V gives CDR1 SQVTM, CDR2 ANQGSEA. The CDR3 DNA reads TGCAGCGCGGGGAGTGTAGCGGCCCTCAATGAGCAGTTCTTC. Translating it yields CSAGSVAALNEQFF.

This clonotype was found a few times. The genes are TRBV11-2 and TRBJ2-7; possibly TRBD1 or TRBD2 for D (5 bases each). Trimming took off 5 bases at V and 9 bases at J, with 20 bases between the two ends. The CDR3 sequence is 14 residues long. Germline V gene data show CDR1 as SGHAT and CDR2 as FQNNGV. For the CDR3, the DNA is TGTGCCAGCAGCGACCGGGACCCGGGGAACAGGCAGTACTTC. As protein: CASSDRDPGNRQYF.

The chain links TRBV7-9 to TRBJ1-6; 7 bases line up with TRBD1. Germline lookup yields CDR1 SEHNR and CDR2 FQNEAQ (reference sequence). The CDR3 consists of 14 residues. The junction had 6 bases not matched to a gene; V was cut back by 4 bases and J by 9 bases. The CDR3 sequence: CASSSQGVVSPLHF. For the CDR3, the DNA is TGTGCCAGCAGCTCGCAGGGGGTAGTTTCACCCCTCCACTTT.

In its sample, this clonotype was seen a few times. The chain combines TRBV20-1 with TRBJ2-7; weak D call: TRBD2 (5 bases). Germline-derived CDR1 and CDR2 are DFQATT and SNEGSKA (reference sequence). This CDR3 has 12 amino acids. V lost 3 bases and J 4 bases, leaving 10 bases between the germline ends. The CDR3 sequence: CSARFGEYEQYF. CDR3 coding DNA: TGCAGTGCTAGGTTCGGGGAGTACGAGCAGTACTTC.

This clonotype was picked up a small number of times. This chain links TRBV20-1 with TRBJ1-2; D unresolved. The CDR3 totals 11 residues. Between the trimmed V and J ends, which lost 2 bases and 6 bases, there was a span of 7 bases. In germline, CDR1 is DFQATT, CDR2 SNEGSKA (reference sequence). The CDR3 loop is CSARSGDGYTF. In DNA form, the CDR3 reads TGCAGTGCTAGATCTGGGGATGGCTACACCTTC.

Many counts were recorded for this clonotype. The chain combines TRBV4-3 with TRBJ2-5, with 12 positions matching TRBD2. J gave up 4 bases and V 4 bases, and 1 base lay outside the gene matches. CDR1 and CDR2 (germline): LGHNA, YSLEER. This CDR3 has 14 residues. This CDR3 reads CASSRGLAGETQYF. The DNA for the CDR3 is TGCGCCAGCAGCCGGGGACTAGCGGGAGAGACCCAGTACTTC.

This clonotype has only a few counts. The chain has TRBV4-1 and TRBJ2-3; no firm D call. There are 14 residues in the CDR3. With 0 bases removed from V and 4 bases from J, the gap between germline ends came to 8 bases. The germline CDR1 and CDR2 sequences are MGHRA and YSYEKL. The CDR3 sequence: CASSQEAPPDTQYF. CDR3 coding DNA: TGCGCCAGCAGCCAAGAGGCCCCCCCAGATACGCAGTATTTT.

V is TRBV20-1 and J is TRBJ1-5; no firm D call. Germline V gene data show CDR1 as DFQATT and CDR2 as SNEGSKA (reference sequence). The CDR3 runs 13 residues. Deletions cut 4 bases from V and 0 bases from J, with 7 bases between. CDR3 sequence (DNA): TGCAGTGCTAAAGGCCATAGCAATCAGCCCCAGCATTTT. This gives the protein CSAKGHSNQPQHF.

The chain couples TRBV29-1 to TRBJ2-5; D gene unclear. Trimming took off 7 bases at V and 5 bases at J, with 8 bases between the two ends. The CDR3 length is 10 residues. Germline V gives CDR1 SQVTM, CDR2 ANQGSEA. The DNA for the CDR3 is TGCAGCGGTGCGGATGAGACCCAGTACTTC. Translating gives CSGADETQYF.

This chain joins TRBV4-3 and TRBJ2-6; D is undetermined. In germline, CDR1 is LGHNA, CDR2 YSLEER. The CDR3 length is 16 residues. Trimming cost V 0 bases and J 3 bases, with 9 bases left between them. CDR3 residues: CASSQDSAFGANVLTF. The CDR3 nucleotides are TGCGCCAGCAGCCAAGATTCGGCCTTTGGGGCCAACGTCCTGACTTTC.

V gene TRBV6-2 or TRBV6-3 combines with J gene TRBJ2-3, with 11 positions matching TRBD2. CDR3 length equals 18 residues. Germline-derived CDR1 and CDR2 are MNHEY and SVGEGT. The trim removed 6 bases at V and 4 bases at J, leaving 15 bases unmatched. The DNA for the CDR3 is TGTGCCAGCAGCAATCCCGGGACTAGCGGTACGACCGCAGATACGCAGTATTTT. Its translation is CASSNPGTSGTTADTQYF.

This clonotype was recorded a few times. CDR3 nucleotides: TGTGCCAGCAGCCCCGGGGTGAACACCGGGGAGCTGTTTTTT. It codes for CASSPGVNTGELFF. The chain recombines TRBV7-8 with TRBJ2-2, with D perhaps TRBD2 (5 bases). Looked up from germline, CDR1 is SGHVS and CDR2 is FQNEAQ. Trimming cost V 5 bases and J 1 base, with 8 bases left between them. The CDR3 length is 14 residues.

This rearrangement joins TRBV9 to TRBJ2-7; D is unclear. The CDR3 loop spans 13 amino acids. Germline lookup yields CDR1 SGDLS and CDR2 YYNGEE. V shed 0 bases and J shed 1 base, with 5 bases lying between them. For the CDR3, the DNA is TGTGCCAGCAGCGTAGGCAGTTCCTACGAGCAGTACTTC. This gives the protein CASSVGSSYEQYF.

This chain links TRBV28 with TRBJ2-5; D tentatively fits TRBD1 or TRBD2 (5 bases each). Germline V gene data show CDR1 as MDHEN and CDR2 as SYDVKM. The CDR3 runs 15 residues. V gave up 6 bases and J gave up 1 base, with 15 bases separating them. In DNA, the CDR3 is TGTGCCAGCAGACCTCCCCGGGGCAGCCAAGAGACCCAGTACTTC. It specifies CASRPPRGSQETQYF.

This rearrangement joins TRBV12-3 or TRBV12-4 to TRBJ2-1; D ambiguous. The CDR3 sequence is 15 residues long. V dropped 0 bases and J dropped 4 bases, with 10 bases sitting between them. The DNA for the CDR3 is TGTGCCAGCAGTTTAGCGGCAGGAGATTACAATGAGCAGTTCTTC. This translates into CASSLAAGDYNEQFF.